This T cell receptor beta chain was found in a study of control samples from healthy donors and cancer patients. The table came from immunoSEQ multiplex PCR; TCRdb's copy has only in-frame clones and leaves some out. The sample has some 98,000 clones; approximately 84% are singletons. This receptor was taken from a man in his 70s with lung cancer. Sequences were obtained from PBMCs.

The CDR3 nucleotides read TGTGCCAGCAGCCGGGTCGGGGGTGGAACGCAGTATTTT. It translates to CASSRVGGGTQYF. The gene calls are TRBV9 and TRBJ2-3; maybe TRBD2 (6 bases). The CDR3 runs 13 residues. CDR1 is SGDLS, CDR2 YYNGEE, per germline. V was trimmed by 4 bases and J by 9 bases, leaving 15 bases between them.